The 27 T cell receptor beta chains below come from one sample, sequenced in a study of shared clonotypes between healthy human individuals. The assay was immunoSEQ multiplex PCR, and TCRdb's table has in-frame clones only and misses some. The sample lists around 700,000 clones; 72% were seen once. Sequencing was done on a sample of memory CD4+ T cells sorted from blood. The subset here: CD45RA-negative fraction. These receptor sequences come from a woman in her 30s in good health.

Only a few counts were recorded for this clone. The rearrangement links TRBV7-2 to TRBJ2-3, with TRBD2 identical over 15 bases. V dropped 8 bases and J dropped 2; count of bases not matched to a gene: 11. From germline, CDR1 is SGHTA and CDR2 FQGNSA. This CDR3 is built from 18 residues. The CDR3 is CASVPGLAGGRSTDTQYF. The CDR3 DNA is TGTGCCAGCGTTCCGGGACTAGCGGGAGGAAGGTCCACAGATACGCAGTATTTT.

Points on this clone: Possible read error: a much larger clone is one base away. The gene calls are TRBV6-4 and TRBJ1-3; D remains unclear. Germline CDR1 and CDR2: MRHNA and SNTAGT. The V gene lost 3 bases and the J gene lost 0 bases, with 15 bases spanning the gap. The CDR3 runs to 17 residues. DNA of the CDR3: TGTGCCAGCAGTGAGGCCGCGGAGAGCTACTCTGGAAACACCATATATTTT. Translated: CASSEAAESYSGNTIYF.

V usage is TRBV5-1 and J usage is TRBJ2-1; 7 bases are shared with TRBD1. Germline V CDR1 and CDR2: SGHRS, YFSETQ. The CDR3 loop spans 15 amino acids. After removal of 4 bases from V and 6 bases from J, the junction contained 10 bases not matched to a gene. In DNA form, the CDR3 reads TGCGCCAGCAGCCTGGACAGGACAGAGTTCAATGAGCAGTTCTTC. Protein sequence: CASSLDRTEFNEQFF.

The rearrangement uses TRBV5-1 and TRBJ2-7, with 13 bases that match TRBD2. The germline V gene encodes CDR1 SGHRS and CDR2 YFSETQ. Trimming at V came to 2 bases and at J to 1 base, leaving 9 bases not matched to a gene. The CDR3 contains 18 residues. CDR3 DNA: TGCGCCAGCAGCTTAAATTCCGGGACTAGCGGGATGTCCTACGAGCAGTACTTC. It is translated as CASSLNSGTSGMSYEQYF. The variable domain in full, with the rest retrieved from reference TRBV5-1 and TRBJ2-7, is KAGVTQTPRYLIKTRGQQVTLSCSPISGHRSVSWYQQTPGQGLQFLFEYFSETQRNKGNFPGRFSGRQFSNSRSEMNVSTLELGDSALYLCASSLNSGTSGMSYEQYFGPGTRLTVT.

This rearrangement joins TRBV6-1 to TRBJ1-2; 7 bases fit TRBD1. The CDR3 length is 14 residues. V shed 5 bases, J shed 2 bases, and the junction held 5 bases outside the gene matches. Germline values: CDR1 MNHNS, CDR2 SASEGT. The CDR3, as DNA: TGTGCCAGCAGTAGTGTGGACAGGAACTATGGCTACACCTTC. Translating gives CASSSVDRNYGYTF.

The chain couples TRBV10-3 to TRBJ2-1; D is ambiguous. Germline CDR1 and CDR2: ENHRY and SYGVKD. V lost 4 bases and J lost 1, with 8 bases in between. The CDR3 is 14 amino acids. The CDR3 protein is CAISGWDSYNEQFF. The CDR3 coding sequence is TGTGCCATCAGTGGATGGGATTCCTACAATGAGCAGTTCTTC.

This clone was seen only a few times. V is TRBV5-4 and J is TRBJ1-2; D gene unclear. The CDR3 contains 14 residues. Deletions cut 2 bases from V and 0 bases from J, with 8 bases between. Germline V gives CDR1 SGHNT, CDR2 YYREEE (reference sequence). CDR3 loop: CASSLLDTNYGYTF. CDR3 DNA sequence: TGTGCCAGCAGCTTATTAGACACTAACTATGGCTACACCTTC.

To note about this clone: Other nucleotide sequences in the sample specify the same CDR3. The chain has TRBV2 and TRBJ2-7; 9 nucleotides match TRBD1. CDR3 length equals 14 residues. Germline V gene sequence: CDR1 SNHLY, CDR2 FYNNEI. The J segment lost 4 bases and the V segment lost 6 bases, leaving 7 bases of the junction unmatched. This chain's CDR3 is CASSTGTGFYEQYF. CDR3 DNA sequence: TGTGCCAGCAGCACCGGGACAGGGTTTTACGAGCAGTACTTC.

This clone has a single count. The same CDR3 can be traced to other DNA sequences in this sample. This sequence joins TRBV7-9 and TRBJ2-2, with 7 bases identical to TRBD1. In germline, CDR1 is SEHNR, CDR2 FQNEAQ (reference sequence). There are 15 residues in the CDR3. With 5 bases clipped from V and 2 bases from J, the junction kept 5 bases outside the gene matches. CDR3 sequence reads: CASSLGTVNTGELFF. The CDR3 DNA sequence: TGTGCCAGCAGCCTAGGGACAGTTAACACCGGGGAGCTGTTTTTT.

The V gene is TRBV7-3, the J gene TRBJ2-5, with 8 bases fitting TRBD1. From germline, CDR1 is SGHTA and CDR2 FQGTGA. The CDR3 sequence is 15 residues long. V lost 4 bases to trimming and J lost 5 bases; unmatched junction nucleotides: 9. CDR3 coding DNA: TGTGCCAGCAGCTCAGCAGGGGGCGCGGTGGAGACCCAGTACTTC. Its protein is CASSSAGGAVETQYF.

The J gene is TRBJ2-3, the V gene TRBV10-1, with 9 nucleotides matching TRBD1. This CDR3 contains 16 residues. The V gene's germline CDR1 is WNHNN and CDR2 SYGVQD (reference sequence). V shed 4 bases, J shed 5 bases, and the junction held 10 bases outside the gene matches. The CDR3 bases are TGCGCCAGCAGTGGGGACCTAACAGGGGGCCAAGATACGCAGTATTTT. It is translated as CASSGDLTGGQDTQYF.

As DNA, the CDR3 is TGTGCCAGCAGTTTAAGATTCGGAGTCAATAGCAATCAGCCCCAGCATTTT. Amino acids: CASSLRFGVNSNQPQHF. The gene calls are TRBV28 and TRBJ1-5; D is undetermined. CDR1 is MDHEN and CDR2 is SYDVKM in the germline V gene. This CDR3 contains 17 residues. With 2 bases removed from V and 0 bases from J, the gap between germline ends came to 14 bases.

This clone has just a few counts. Within the sample, other DNA sequences also encode this same CDR3. The V gene is TRBV29-1, the J gene TRBJ1-1, with TRBD1 matching 7 bases. The germline V gene encodes CDR1 SQVTM and CDR2 ANQGSEA. The CDR3 has 13 amino acids. Germline trimming cut 6 bases from V and 3 bases from J; bases unmatched to any gene: 7. In nucleotides, the CDR3 is TGCAGCGTAAGCAGGGGGTTGGACACTGAAGCTTTCTTT. Translating it yields CSVSRGLDTEAFF. The complete variable domain, with remaining parts taken from reference TRBV29-1 and TRBJ1-1, reads SAVISQKPSRDICQRGTSLTIQCQVDSQVTMMFWYRQQPGQSLTLIATANQGSEATYESGFVIDKFPISRPNLTFSTLTVSNMSPEDSSIYLCSVSRGLDTEAFFGQGTRLTVV.

Only a few counts were recorded for this clone. This chain joins TRBV29-1 and TRBJ2-1; D remains unclear. The length of the CDR3 is 10 residues. Germline V lookup: CDR1 SQVTM, CDR2 ANQGSEA. Trimming removed 3 bases from V and 9 bases from J, with 6 bases in between. The CDR3 loop reads CSVDDREQFF. The CDR3 nucleotides read TGCAGCGTTGATGATCGTGAGCAGTTCTTC.

This clone was recorded once. This sample also contains other DNA sequences that code for the same CDR3. The rearrangement uses TRBV28 and TRBJ1-4; possible D gene TRBD1, 6 bases. The V gene lost 11 bases and the J gene lost 8 bases, with 18 bases spanning the gap. The germline V gene has CDR1 MDHEN and CDR2 SYDVKM. The CDR3 is 13 amino acids. CDR3 amino acids: CAGRTGGLEKLFF. The CDR3 DNA reads TGTGCCGGTCGGACTGGGGGCTTGGAAAAACTGTTTTTT.

As concerns this clone: This sample also contains other DNA sequences that code for the same CDR3. V gene TRBV30 combines with J gene TRBJ2-7; 9 bases align to TRBD2. The CDR3 consists of 14 residues. J gave up 4 bases and V 0 bases, and 4 bases lay outside the gene matches. Germline V gene sequence: CDR1 GTSNPN, CDR2 SVGIG (reference sequence). CDR3 amino acids: CAWSVGLAGYEQYF. The CDR3 nucleotides are TGTGCCTGGAGTGTAGGGCTAGCGGGATACGAGCAGTACTTC.

The rearrangement uses TRBV27 and TRBJ1-5; no reliable D call. V lost 6 bases to trimming and J lost 4 bases, with 10 bases between them. Germline lookup yields CDR1 MNHEY and CDR2 SMNVEV (reference sequence). This CDR3 is built from 13 residues. The CDR3, as DNA: TGTGCCAGCAGCGTAACGATAAATCAGCCCCAGCATTTT. Its protein is CASSVTINQPQHF.

This clone occurred a few times. The chain joins TRBV5-1 to TRBJ2-7; D gene uncertain. V lost 3 bases and J lost 7, with 11 bases in between. The germline V gene encodes CDR1 SGHRS and CDR2 YFSETQ. The CDR3 is 12 residues long. CDR3 protein: CASSSPNGEQYF. CDR3 coding DNA: TGCGCCAGCAGCTCCCCGAATGGGGAGCAGTACTTC.

The chain employs TRBV10-1 and TRBJ1-1, with D unresolved. Trimming pared 0 bases from V and 0 bases from J, leaving 5 bases between. There are 14 residues in the CDR3. Germline V gene lookup returns CDR1 WNHNN and CDR2 SYGVQD (reference sequence). The CDR3 is CASSESGLNTEAFF. The CDR3 DNA reads TGCGCCAGCAGTGAGTCCGGATTGAACACTGAAGCTTTCTTT.

The chain recombines TRBV7-7 with TRBJ2-3, with TRBD2 matching over 7 bases. Germline V lookup: CDR1 SSHAT, CDR2 FNYEAQ (reference sequence). The V segment lost 5 bases and the J segment 5 bases; nucleotides outside the gene matches: 13. This CDR3 is built from 16 residues. The CDR3 loop reads CASSPNWGEGEDTQYF. CDR3 nucleotides: TGTGCCAGCAGCCCCAATTGGGGGGAGGGCGAAGATACGCAGTATTTT.

The chain has TRBV2 and TRBJ2-3; the match to TRBD2 covers 10 bases. J gave up 8 bases and V 7 bases, and 12 bases lay outside the gene matches. Looked up from germline, CDR1 is SNHLY and CDR2 is FYNNEI. This CDR3 region has 15 residues. CDR3 nucleotides: TGTGCCAGCACCCCCCTAGCGGGAGCCATGGTTACGCAGTATTTT. Encoded protein: CASTPLAGAMVTQYF.

The V gene is TRBV27, the J gene TRBJ2-7; 10 bases are shared with TRBD2. The germline gives CDR1 MNHEY, CDR2 SMNVEV (reference sequence). The CDR3 extends over 16 amino acids. V was clipped by 3 bases and J by 7 bases; unmatched bases: 12. The CDR3 DNA follows: TGTGCCAGCAGTTTGTGGAGCGGGAGGGCCTTGGATGAGCAGTACTTC. Its protein is CASSLWSGRALDEQYF.

The chain couples TRBV6-1 to TRBJ2-7, with 11 bases that match TRBD1. The CDR3 is made up of 15 amino acids. Germline V gene sequence: CDR1 MNHNS, CDR2 SASEGT. V shed 3 bases, J shed 9 bases, and the junction held 10 bases outside the gene matches. CDR3 amino acids: CASSDHGQGARGQYF. In DNA, the CDR3 is TGTGCCAGCAGTGATCATGGACAGGGGGCGAGGGGGCAGTACTTC.

This clone has only one observation. The junction shows a germline mismatch at one end, possibly a read error. The identical CDR3 is also encoded by other nucleotide sequences in the sample. This chain joins TRBV6-5 and TRBJ2-7; D might be TRBD1 (7 bases). Germline-derived CDR1 and CDR2 are MNHEY and SVGAGI. CDR3 length: 14 amino acids. CDR3 in amino acids: CAISAGQTSYEQYF. CDR3 coding DNA: TGTGCCATCAGTGCGGGACAGACCTCCTACGAGCAGTACTTC.

The chain has TRBV28 and TRBJ1-3; 7 nucleotides match TRBD1. Looked up from germline, CDR1 is MDHEN and CDR2 is SYDVKM. Trimming took 6 bases from V and 4 from J; bases not matched to a gene: 9. This CDR3 spans 15 amino acids. The CDR3 nucleotides read TGTGCCAGCAGAGAACAGGGGAAGCCGGGAAACACCATATATTTT. This translates into CASREQGKPGNTIYF.

This chain connects TRBV18 to TRBJ2-7, with 7 bases that match TRBD2. The CDR3 is 12 residues long. Germline trimming cut 5 bases from V and 5 bases from J; bases unmatched to any gene: 3. Germline V gene sequence: CDR1 KGHSH, CDR2 LQKENI. The CDR3 DNA reads TGTGCCAGCTCATGGGGGGGGAACGAGCAGTACTTC. Translated: CASSWGGNEQYF. Combining the CDR3 with reference TRBV18 and TRBJ2-7 gives the whole variable domain NAGVMQNPRHLVRRRGQEARLRCSPMKGHSHVYWYRQLPEEGLKFMVYLQKENIIDESGMPKERFSAEFPKEGPSILRIQQVVRGDSAAYFCASSWGGNEQYFGPGTRLTVT.

The chain is built from TRBV19 and TRBJ2-7, with TRBD1 matching over 11 bases. CDR1 is LNHDA, CDR2 SQIVND, per germline (reference sequence). Germline trimming cut 3 bases from V and 6 bases from J; bases unmatched to any gene: 4. The CDR3 has 14 residues. DNA of the CDR3: TGTGCCAGTAGTATGGGACAGGGGGTGCGCGAGCAGTACTTC. Amino acids: CASSMGQGVREQYF. The complete variable domain, with remaining parts taken from reference TRBV19 and TRBJ2-7, reads DGGITQSPKYLFRKEGQNVTLSCEQNLNHDAMYWYRQDPGQGLRLIYYSQIVNDFQKGDIAEGYSVSREKKESFPLTVTSAQKNPTAFYLCASSMGQGVREQYFGPGTRLTVT.